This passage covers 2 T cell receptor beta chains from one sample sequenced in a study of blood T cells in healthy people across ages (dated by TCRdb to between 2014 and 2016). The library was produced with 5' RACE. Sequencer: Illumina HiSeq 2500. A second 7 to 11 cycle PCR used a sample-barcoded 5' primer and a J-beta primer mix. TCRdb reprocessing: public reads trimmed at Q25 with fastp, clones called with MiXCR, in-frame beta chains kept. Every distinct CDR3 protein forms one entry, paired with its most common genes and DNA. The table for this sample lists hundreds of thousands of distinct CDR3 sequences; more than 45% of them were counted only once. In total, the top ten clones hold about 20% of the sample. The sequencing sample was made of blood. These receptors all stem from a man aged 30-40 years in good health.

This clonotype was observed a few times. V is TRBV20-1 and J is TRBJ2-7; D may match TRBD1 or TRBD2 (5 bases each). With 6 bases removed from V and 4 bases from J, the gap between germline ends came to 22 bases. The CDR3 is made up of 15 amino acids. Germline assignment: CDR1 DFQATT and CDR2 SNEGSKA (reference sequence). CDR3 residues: CSAPGKAGSRYEQYF. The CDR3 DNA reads TGCAGTGCCCCCGGGAAGGCAGGGTCGAGGTACGAGCAGTACTTC.

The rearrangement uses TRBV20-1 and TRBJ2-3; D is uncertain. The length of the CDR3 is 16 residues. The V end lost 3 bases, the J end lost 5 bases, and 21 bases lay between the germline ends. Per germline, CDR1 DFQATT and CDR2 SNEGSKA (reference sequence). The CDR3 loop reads CSARETPTHSKDTQYF. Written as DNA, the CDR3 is TGCAGTGCTAGGGAGACCCCGACTCACTCCAAAGATACGCAGTATTTT.